Reported below is one T cell receptor beta chain. No cognate antigen has been identified for it. The sample holds no much larger clone one base away, and base qualities are not on file. The CDR3 goes from the cysteine to the phenylalanine over 15 residues. The CDR3 DNA has 45 bases and is translated from base 1. Trimming removed 0 bases from V and 10 bases from J; the gene matches leave 6 bases unexplained. The germline V gene sets CDR1 to SGHAT and CDR2 to FQNNGV. The library was produced with the immunoSEQ multiplex PCR assay. A mixture of 60 forward primers for TCR Vbeta segments and 13 reverse primers for TCR Jbeta segments was used in the multiplex PCR. The CDR3 region of rearranged TCR beta genes was amplified from genomic DNA with a multiplex PCR assay. Amplified TCR beta libraries were sequenced as 87-base-pair reads on the Illumina HiSeq System. Per the authors' processing: A later analysis tallied tens of millions of unique TCR beta chains across the 700 or so repertoires, and around 10 million of those chains were shared by two or more donors. Raw reads were error-corrected and collapsed into unique sequences by a nearest-neighbor algorithm in which closely related sequences were merged to remove PCR and sequencing errors. V, D and J gene segments were assigned by aligning CDR3 sequences to IMGT reference sequences. Each retained sequence needed at least a six-nucleotide match to both a V gene segment and a J gene segment. A rearrangement was called productive if the CDR3 had no stop codons and remained in frame with V and J, and every other rearrangement was called non-productive. CDR3 was defined according to IMGT convention as the region running from the second conserved V-encoded cysteine to the conserved J-encoded phenylalanine. The earlier analysis of about 590 of the donors excluded sequences that lacked an unambiguous match to a single V gene segment. In an earlier analysis of some 590 of the donors, a V segment was called functional when productive rearrangements were above 56.7%, and segregating when the standard deviation between donors exceeded 5%. To diagnose cytomegalovirus status from the catalog of TCR beta chain sequences, a statistical classification framework was built. A later analysis assigned V and J genes by comparing TCR nucleotide sequences with IMGT/GENE-DB human TR gene sequences. In a later analysis, CDR3 sequences and most-parsimonious VDJ recombination scenarios were assigned using the TCRdist pipeline. In a later analysis, each TCR beta chain was defined by its CDR3 amino acid sequence together with its V-gene family, and reads without a unique V-gene family were excluded. In a later analysis, fewer than 650 highly shared, low-generation-probability nucleotide sequences were removed to address suspected cross-contamination and a sequencing artifact. In a later analysis, a clonal expansion index was calculated for each public chain from normalized within-repertoire ranks of inferred template counts. In a later analysis, generation probabilities were computed using a VDJ recombination model fitted to out-of-frame rearrangements, and the results were checked against IGoR. In a later analysis, hypergeometric tests were used to score TCR-TCR, TCR-HLA and TCR-CMV co-occurrence, with a repertoire-size bias correction applied to TCR pairs. False discovery rates were estimated in a later analysis by permuting HLA or CMV assignments 20 times. In a later analysis, co-occurring TCRs were grouped using DBSCAN, and TCRdist sequence similarity was added for clustering within HLA-allele-positive subsets. Co-occurrence clustering excluded repertoires with fewer than 30,000 or more than 120,000 public chains, plus five with anomalous nucleotide sharing. In its TCRdb copy, this immuneACCESS table keeps in-frame sequences only and misses some clones. Where compared with another copy, unresolved V genes explain less than half of these, and the others have no known cause. The DNA was the basis for D and trimming; V, J and clone size are from that table. The sample profile shows 100,000 to 150,000 clones; roughly 78% of them were found once. Together, the top ten hold 6.3% of the sample.

The data are from a study of cytomegalovirus exposure and HLA in healthy donors (dated by TCRdb to the late 2010s). Regarding the research as a whole: In an earlier analysis of about 560 of the donors, 250 to 350 Gb of sequence data and 117 million unique TCR beta sequences from 150 million to 200 million T cells were reported. The number of typed donors differed by locus: about 629-640 for A, B, C, DRB1 and DQB1; 500 to 550 for DQA1; approximately 600 for DPA1; and 400 to 480 for DPB1. A later genetic analysis took genome-wide SNP genotypes for about three fifths of the 666 donors and used that subset as a discovery cohort. Rather than drawing on any new phenotypic data, the later analysis identified candidate immune exposures from TCR beta sequences and the way those sequences occurred across donors. Donor age, sex, ethnicity and CMV serostatus were compiled alongside the repertoire data. HLA typing included class I and class II loci at four-digit resolution. To study patterns of TCR occurrence, a later analysis re-analyzed previously published TCR beta repertoires from 666 donors and added high-resolution HLA genotyping. Using immunosequencing, the study profiled T cell repertoires from fewer than 850 subjects and related those repertoires to cytomegalovirus serostatus. An earlier analysis of several hundred of the donors applied high-throughput TCR beta sequencing to assess whether each TCR beta V gene segment acted as functional or pseudogenic. To predict cytomegalovirus infection status, the study brought together high-throughput TCR immunosequencing, statistical association of individual TCRs with disease status, and machine learning. The study aimed to test whether signatures of past pathogen exposure could be identified by cataloging public T cell receptors. Because of strong linkage in the cohort, roughly five DR-DQ haplotypes were treated as single units for association and clustering. Of the roughly 410 genotyped donors, over 80% were placed in the genetic ancestry cluster associated with self-reported Caucasian donors. Approximately 330 gigabases of sequencing data and approximately 91 million unique TCR sequences made up an early release that covered several hundred HLA-typed donors. Among about 400 genotyped donors of the cohort, an average of about 220,000 unique TCR beta nucleotide sequences was sequenced per donor, of which 15% to 20% were non-productive. Besides the first cohort of around 670 subjects, a separate validation cohort made up of roughly 120 different subjects was used. All discovery cohort repertoires had been generated using a single sequencing platform.

The cohort was made up of 666 healthy bone marrow donors. At the time of sampling, every cohort member was nominally healthy, though immune exposures that went unrecorded were likely present. The donor tested CMV seronegative, placing the donor among the 300 to 450 seronegative members of the cohort. Each donor provided a peripheral blood sample, and peripheral blood mononuclear cells were used for TCR beta sequencing. The Qiagen DNeasy Blood Extraction Kit was used to extract genomic DNA from the blood cell samples. Study-level results and caveats: Presence/absence analyses assumed roughly uniform sequencing depth across donors, an assumption that may not hold. In a later analysis, TCR association rates were found to vary across HLA loci, with the most associated TCRs seen for DRB1 alleles and the fewest for HLA-C alleles. Only TCR beta chains were sequenced in this cohort, and the absence of alpha or paired-chain data limited detectable features. The authors suggested that the approach could potentially be extended to other disease states and immunological phenotypes. Most TCR sequences were seen in very few donors, while some public TCRs were found in many individuals. The study gave a list of around 170 TCR beta chains associated with cytomegalovirus. An association between a missense DCLRE1C variant and V-gene and J-gene trimming of TCR beta chains was found in a later genetic analysis and replicated in an independent cohort. According to a later genetic analysis, donors in an Asian-associated ancestry cluster had fewer N-insertions in productive TCRs than the roughly 700-donor mean. A further reported finding was that TCR beta sequences accurately predicted the HLA-A and HLA-B alleles for most subjects in the first cohort. Correlated functional status among segregating V segments might reflect linkage disequilibrium, but an unknown experimental factor could not be ruled out. When HLA alleles, especially DR and DQ, strongly co-occurred, attributing TCR associations to individual alleles was difficult. A later analysis found that HLA-associated TCR beta chains were more clonally expanded and had lower generation probabilities than equally common non-associated chains. A later analysis associated 16,951 TCR beta sequences with specific HLA alleles at a false discovery rate of 0.05. For the cohort, immune exposure information was limited to CMV serostatus. Several of the top co-occurrence clusters appeared to be linked to parvovirus B19, influenza, CMV and Epstein-Barr virus, according to a later analysis. The classifier was reported to diagnose cytomegalovirus status with high specificity and sensitivity in both the original cohort and the validation cohort. Because counts were too low, seventeen rarely observed V segments, including chromosome 9 orphons, were excluded from the earlier analysis of 587 of the donors. HLA typing was unavailable for some donors at each locus, so association tests used only the typed subset. Broadly in line with IMGT annotations, most TCR beta V segments showed up in productive rearrangements about 90% or about 30% of the time in an earlier analysis of under 700 of the donors. Some IMGT-functional V segments, including TRBV6-2 and TRBV6-3, could not be told apart with the 87-base-pair reads, so those segments were excluded. In vitro tests confirmed that three of the cytomegalovirus-associated TCR beta chains recognize cytomegalovirus antigens. Most CMV-associated TCR beta chains appeared to be HLA-restricted in a later analysis, and the HLA associations seemed to be driven largely by CMV exposure. A cluster of highly shared sequence variants was judged likely to represent a technical artifact of the sequencing pipeline.

This TCR derives from a middle-aged woman in good health and CMV-seronegative. The chain joins TRBV11-2 to TRBJ2-1, with 10 junctional bases fitting TRBD2. Sequencing used PBMCs. The CDR3 amino acid sequence is: CASSLEPSGSGEQFF. The base sequence is TGTGCCAGCAGCTTAGAACCTAGCGGGAGTGGGGAGCAGTTCTTC.